This is a list of T cell receptor beta chains from one sample in a study of OX40 agonist ivuxolimab in advanced cancers. Profiled with immunoSEQ multiplex PCR; TCRdb holds only in-frame clones, not every one. The table includes more than 65,000 clones, about 89% detected once. The sequencing here drew on CD4+ or CD8+ T cells sorted from blood, taken in a trial of the OX40 agonist ivuxolimab. These TCRs come from an adult with an advanced solid tumor such as melanoma, head and neck, liver or kidney cancer. Both conserved end residues are part of each CDR3. A D gene is named only where the DNA matches it firmly. Expanded clones are given a class, and other clones once, few, many or no size at all.

J gene	V gene	clone size	D gene	CDR3 DNA	CDR3 protein
TRBJ2-3	TRBV7-3	once	-	TGTGCCAGCAGCTTGGAATTTTTCAAAGATACGCAGTATTTT	CASSLEFFKDTQYF
TRBJ1-6	TRBV7-9	-	TRBD1	TGTGCCAGCAGCGGCCGACAGGGGATTTCACCCCTCCACTTT	CASSGRQGISPLHF
TRBJ1-6	TRBV30	-	TRBD1	TGTGCCTGGAGTGGCAGGGGGCGCAGCTATAATTCACCCCTCCACTTT	CAWSGRGRSYNSPLHF
TRBJ2-3	TRBV10-3	-	TRBD2	TGTGCCATCAGTGAGACCCTAGCGGGAGTTGTAGATACGCAGTATTTT	CAISETLAGVVDTQYF
TRBJ2-2	TRBV9	-	-	TGTGCCAGCAGCGTAGCTAATCTGGGATTCAACACCGGGGAGCTGTTTTTT	CASSVANLGFNTGELFF
TRBJ1-2	TRBV30	once	-	TGTGCCTGGAGTAGGGAGGGAAGGTCCTATGGCTACACCTTC	CAWSREGRSYGYTF
TRBJ1-5	TRBV19	-	-	TGTGCCAGTAGTATTGAGTGGACCCTTCAGCCCCAGCATTTT	CASSIEWTLQPQHF
TRBJ2-3	TRBV10-3	-	-	TGTGCCTCGAAAGGCCAGGGGCCAGATACGCAGTATTTT	CASKGQGPDTQYF
TRBJ2-1	TRBV5-4	-	-	TGTGCCAGCAGCAGGGGGGCAGACTACAATGAGCAGTTCTTC	CASSRGADYNEQFF
TRBJ1-2	TRBV27	-	-	TGTGCCAGCAGACACCCGGGCCCTCAATATGGCTACACCTTC	CASRHPGPQYGYTF
TRBJ1-2	TRBV5-8	-	-	TGTGCCAGCAGCTTACGAAACTATGGCTACACCTTC	CASSLRNYGYTF
TRBJ1-2	TRBV11-2	-	-	TGTGCCAGCAGCTTACCTCGGACAGTTGGCTACACCTTC	CASSLPRTVGYTF
TRBJ2-2	TRBV5-1	-	TRBD2	TGCGCCAGCAGCTTGAGCCTAGCGGCGAACACCGGGGAGCTGTTTTTT	CASSLSLAANTGELFF
TRBJ2-1	TRBV19	once	-	TGTGCCAGTAGTATATTCGCGGGCCGCTCCTACAATGAGCAGTTCTTC	CASSIFAGRSYNEQFF
TRBJ2-1	TRBV7-3	once	-	TGTGCCAGCAGCTTAGCAGGGCCGCAGTTCTTC	CASSLAGPQFF
TRBJ2-1	TRBV28	-	-	TGTGCCACAGGGGATGAGGAGTTCTTC	CATGDEEFF
TRBJ2-7	TRBV10-3	-	-	TGTGCCACCTGGGGAGGGGGCGACTACGAGCAGTACTTC	CATWGGGDYEQYF
TRBJ1-2	TRBV6-1	-	-	TGTGCCAGCAGTGAAGCTAGGGCCCCGGCGAACTATGGCTACACCTTC	CASSEARAPANYGYTF
TRBJ1-2	TRBV7-8	-	-	TGTGCCAGCAGCTTATCAGGTGCCCTAGGCTACACCTTC	CASSLSGALGYTF
TRBJ1-4	TRBV7-2	-	-	TGTGCCAGCAGCCCCGGGGGTAGCCCATCAACTAATGAAAAACTGTTTTTT	CASSPGGSPSTNEKLFF
TRBJ1-1	TRBV5-4	-	-	TGTGCCAGCAGCTTGGGGCCGCCGGTAAACACTGAAGCTTTCTTT	CASSLGPPVNTEAFF
TRBJ1-4	TRBV19	-	-	TGTGCCAGTAGTATAGATCTTCGGGGACGAACTAATGAAAAACTGTTTTTT	CASSIDLRGRTNEKLFF
TRBJ1-3	TRBV19	-	TRBD1	TGTGCCAGTAGTAGACCCACAGGGGCCTCTGGAAACACCATATATTTT	CASSRPTGASGNTIYF
TRBJ2-7	TRBV2	-	-	TGTGCCGTCCCCCAGGGGGGGGCAAACACCTACGAGCAGTACTTC	CAVPQGGANTYEQYF
TRBJ2-5	TRBV6-1	-	-	TGTGCCAGCAGTGAAGCGTGGGGTGGGGGAGAGACCCAGTACTTC	CASSEAWGGGETQYF
TRBJ2-3	TRBV18	-	-	TGTGCCAGCTCACCGCCCTCAGGCACAGATACGCAGTATTTT	CASSPPSGTDTQYF
TRBJ2-5	TRBV5-1	-	TRBD1	TGCGCCAGCAGCTCGGACAGGGCCGAAGAGACCCAGTACTTC	CASSSDRAEETQYF
TRBJ2-7	TRBV19	-	-	TGTGCCAGTAGTAATTCGGGTATAAATTCCTACGAGCAGTACTTC	CASSNSGINSYEQYF
TRBJ2-1	TRBV6-5	-	TRBD1	TGTGCCAGCAGCGTTGACAGGGGGTTCTACAATGAGCAGTTCTTC	CASSVDRGFYNEQFF
TRBJ1-2	TRBV19	-	-	TGTGCCAGTAGTGGCGGGGGGAAGTTTTACACCTTC	CASSGGGKFYTF
TRBJ1-4	TRBV7-9	-	-	TGTGCCAGCAGTTTCCTTACCGGGGCCTTAACAACTAATGAAAAACTGTTTTTT	CASSFLTGALTTNEKLFF
TRBJ1-6	TRBV6-1	-	-	TGTGCCAGCCTGGCAGCGCTCTATAATTCACCCCTCCACTTT	CASLAALYNSPLHF
TRBJ1-5	TRBV19	-	-	TGTGCCAGTAGTATGTGGCCGGAGGGGCAGCCCCAGCATTTT	CASSMWPEGQPQHF
TRBJ2-2	TRBV7-9	-	-	TGTGCCAGCAGCCCCTCCCCGGGACCGAACACCGGGGAGCTGTTTTTT	CASSPSPGPNTGELFF
TRBJ2-1	TRBV7-8	-	-	TGTGCCAGCAGCTTAATACAGACTACCTACAATGAGCAGTTCTTC	CASSLIQTTYNEQFF
TRBJ2-7	TRBV30	-	TRBD2	TGTGCCTGGAGCCGACCTACTAGCGGGAGGTTCTACGAGCAGTACTTC	CAWSRPTSGRFYEQYF
TRBJ2-5	TRBV15	-	-	TGTGCCACCAGCATCGGGGGTAATTTGGAGACCCAGTACTTC	CATSIGGNLETQYF
TRBJ2-7	TRBV9	-	TRBD1	TGTGCCAGCAGCGTAGAGCCAGGGGGTATGTACGAGCAGTACTTC	CASSVEPGGMYEQYF
TRBJ1-2	TRBV19	-	TRBD1	TGTGCCAGTAGTGGAAGACAGGGGGCTGGCTATGGCTACACCTTC	CASSGRQGAGYGYTF
TRBJ1-3	TRBV19	-	-	TGTGCCAGTAGTTCTCGGGCCTCGCGCAGTGGAAACACCATATATTTT	CASSSRASRSGNTIYF
TRBJ1-1	TRBV6-6	-	-	TGTGCCAGCAGCCCGGGAGGTTTGTCGGGAGCTTTCTTT	CASSPGGLSGAFF
TRBJ2-7	TRBV12-5	-	-	TGTGCTAGTGGTTTAAGGTACGAGCAGTACTTC	CASGLRYEQYF
TRBJ2-1	TRBV6-1	-	TRBD2	TGTGCCAGTTCAAATCTAGCGGGACGAAGGGATGAGCAGTTCTTC	CASSNLAGRRDEQFF
TRBJ1-1	TRBV21-1	-	-	TGTGCCAGCAGCAAAGAAGCGGACCCACCGGCTGAAGCTTTCTTT	CASSKEADPPAEAFF
TRBJ1-4	TRBV30	-	-	TGTGCCTGGGACAGTGCAAATGAAAAACTGTTTTTT	CAWDSANEKLFF